The 25 T cell receptor beta chains below all came from one sample that was sequenced in a study of radiation and T cells in renal cell carcinoma. The time point here: blood 2 weeks post-SBRT. Treatment here: 15 Gy SBRT to primary tumor, nephrectomy 4 weeks later. This table comes from immunoSEQ multiplex PCR, and its TCRdb copy is limited to in-frame clones, with some not included. The profile covers roughly 120,000 clones, with over 75% appearing a single time and 1.9% taken by the ten largest. The starting material was blood, obtained from a patient whose treatment included radiotherapy and nephrectomy. Every receptor here comes from a woman aged 55-69 years with renal cell carcinoma.

This clone was counted between two and nine times. The genes are TRBV18 and TRBJ1-2; D ambiguous. This CDR3 has 17 residues. From germline, CDR1 is KGHSH and CDR2 LQKENI. V lost 0 bases and J lost 5, with 19 bases in between. The DNA for the CDR3 is TGTGCCAGCTCACCACCGGTCGGTCAAGACCTTGAATATGGCTACACCTTC. Protein product: CASSPPVGQDLEYGYTF.

The chain couples TRBV5-6 to TRBJ1-2; maybe TRBD1 (6 bases). Germline-derived CDR1 and CDR2 are SGHDT and YYEEEE. There are 13 residues in the CDR3. V dropped 5 bases and J dropped 4 bases, with 12 bases sitting between them. The CDR3, as DNA: TGTGCCAGCAGACAACAGGGATTCTATGGCTACACCTTC. This gives the protein CASRQQGFYGYTF.

The chain links TRBV5-5 to TRBJ1-1; no reliable D call. The CDR3 extends over 14 amino acids. Trimming shortened V by 5 bases and J by 2 bases, and 13 bases separated the two germline ends. In germline, CDR1 is SGHKS, CDR2 YYEKEE (reference sequence). The CDR3 here is CASSFGSGNTEAFF. The DNA for the CDR3 is TGTGCCAGCAGTTTTGGTTCGGGTAACACTGAAGCTTTCTTT. Complete variable domain (other parts from reference TRBV5-5 and TRBJ1-1): DAGVTQSPTHLIKTRGQQVTLRCSPISGHKSVSWYQQVLGQGPQFIFQYYEKEERGRGNFPDRFSARQFPNYSSELNVNALLLGDSALYLCASSFGSGNTEAFFGQGTRLTVV.

V is TRBV11-3 and J is TRBJ2-2, with no clear D. Germline CDR1 SGHNT, CDR2 YENEEA. The CDR3 length is 15 residues. The V end lost 3 bases, the J end lost 2 bases, and 10 bases lay between the germline ends. CDR3 bases: TGTGCCAGCAGCTTTGGGCAGGTCAACACCGGGGAGCTGTTTTTT. Translation: CASSFGQVNTGELFF.

V is TRBV5-4 and J is TRBJ2-1, with 7 bases matching TRBD1. The CDR3 covers 15 residues. The V and J ends lost 0 bases and 3 bases, in that order; junction bases with no gene match: 3. CDR1 is SGHNT, CDR2 YYREEE, per germline (reference sequence). CDR3 bases: TGTGCCAGCAGCTTGGCGGGACAGCTCTACAATGAGCAGTTCTTC. The encoded protein is CASSLAGQLYNEQFF.

The rearrangement links TRBV7-3 to TRBJ1-1; D gene uncertain. The CDR3 is 14 residues long. Germline V gene data show CDR1 as SGHTA and CDR2 as FQGTGA. Trimming stripped 3 bases from V and 1 base from J, with 9 bases between. The CDR3 region is CASSFGRANTEAFF. In DNA form, the CDR3 reads TGTGCCAGCAGCTTTGGGCGGGCGAACACTGAAGCTTTCTTT.

For the CDR3, the DNA is TGTGCCAGCTCACGCGACAGCTACACAGATACGCAGTATTTT. Translating it yields CASSRDSYTDTQYF. V usage is TRBV18 and J usage is TRBJ2-3, with D perhaps TRBD1 (5 bases). CDR3 length equals 14 residues. V lost 4 bases and J 2 bases, leaving 10 bases between the germline ends. Germline lookup yields CDR1 KGHSH and CDR2 LQKENI.

The chain employs TRBV29-1 and TRBJ2-1; 11 bases align to TRBD2. The CDR3 extends over 16 amino acids. With V trimmed by 0 bases and J by 2 bases, 3 bases remained unmatched. The germline V gene encodes CDR1 SQVTM and CDR2 ANQGSEA. CDR3 loop: CSVEDVSGGAYNEQFF. CDR3 nucleotides: TGCAGCGTTGAAGATGTTAGCGGGGGGGCCTACAATGAGCAGTTCTTC.

J is TRBJ1-1 and V is TRBV5-6; D is unclear. Germline V gene data show CDR1 as SGHDT and CDR2 as YYEEEE. V was cut by 4 bases and J by 8 bases, with 12 bases left in between. CDR3 length equals 12 residues. This CDR3 is CASSGITPEAFF. CDR3 bases: TGTGCCAGCAGCGGGATTACCCCCGAAGCTTTCTTT.

This CDR3 reads CASSLSGVGNTIYF. CDR3 bases: TGTGCCAGCAGCTTGAGCGGGGTAGGAAACACCATATATTTT. The chain carries TRBV5-6 and TRBJ1-3, with D unresolved. From germline, CDR1 is SGHDT and CDR2 YYEEEE. The CDR3 length is 14 residues. V lost 1 base, J lost 4 bases, and 9 bases lay in between.

The gene calls are TRBV6-1 and TRBJ1-5; 7 positions agree with TRBD1. The CDR3 is made up of 14 amino acids. Losses at the gene ends were 7 bases for V and 3 bases for J; bases not matched to a gene: 6. Germline lookup yields CDR1 MNHNS and CDR2 SASEGT. CDR3 sequence: CASKWTGPNQPQHF. In nucleotides, the CDR3 is TGTGCCAGCAAGTGGACAGGACCCAATCAGCCCCAGCATTTT.

V gene TRBV5-1 combines with J gene TRBJ2-4; D is possibly TRBD1 (6 bases). V lost 3 bases to trimming and J lost 7 bases, with 14 bases between them. The V gene's germline CDR1 is SGHRS and CDR2 YFSETQ. This CDR3 contains 14 residues. CDR3 sequence: CASSSQQDSNIQYF. Here the CDR3 DNA reads TGCGCCAGCAGCTCTCAACAGGACAGTAACATTCAGTACTTC.

The genes are TRBV6-5 and TRBJ2-1; TRBD2 aligns across 8 bases. The V segment lost 5 bases and the J segment 7 bases; nucleotides outside the gene matches: 7. Germline CDR1 is MNHEY and CDR2 is SVGAGI. The length of the CDR3 is 14 residues. CDR3: CASSRAGVGNEQFF. In DNA form, the CDR3 reads TGTGCCAGCAGTAGAGCGGGAGTAGGAAATGAGCAGTTCTTC.

The chain employs TRBV7-2 and TRBJ1-5; 8 bases agree with TRBD1. Germline loops: CDR1 SGHTA, CDR2 FQGNSA. V was clipped by 2 bases and J by 6 bases; unmatched bases: 9. This CDR3 comprises 16 residues. CDR3 protein: CASSLWGTGAGQPQHF. CDR3 DNA: TGTGCCAGCAGCTTATGGGGGACAGGTGCCGGTCAGCCCCAGCATTTT. Full variable domain (outside the CDR3, taken from reference TRBV7-2 and TRBJ1-5): GAGVSQSPSNKVTEKGKDVELRCDPISGHTALYWYRQSLGQGLEFLIYFQGNSAPDKSGLPSDRFSAERTGGSVSTLTIQRTQQEDSAVYLCASSLWGTGAGQPQHFGDGTRLSIL.

The V and J genes are TRBV7-9 and TRBJ2-5; TRBD1 or TRBD2 may be the D gene (5 bases each). The length of the CDR3 is 15 residues. Per the germline V gene, CDR1 is SEHNR and CDR2 is FQNEAQ (reference sequence). Trimming stripped 1 base from V and 2 bases from J, with 11 bases between. CDR3: CASSLGGVRQETQYF. The CDR3 nucleotides read TGTGCCAGCAGCTTAGGAGGGGTCCGACAAGAGACCCAGTACTTC.

This rearrangement joins TRBV30 to TRBJ1-4; TRBD1 aligns across 7 bases. Trimming at V came to 6 bases and at J to 0 bases, leaving 13 bases not matched to a gene. CDR3 length: 17 residues. Germline-derived CDR1 and CDR2 are GTSNPN and SVGIG (reference sequence). CDR3 region: CACRSRQGNTTNEKLFF. The CDR3 DNA reads TGTGCCTGTAGGTCCCGACAGGGAAATACAACTAATGAAAAACTGTTTTTT. Full variable domain (remainder filled in from reference TRBV30 and TRBJ1-4): SQTIHQWPATLVQPVGSPLSLECTVEGTSNPNLYWYRQAAGRGLQLLFYSVGIGQISSEVPQNLSASRPQDRQFILSSKKLLLSDSGFYLCACRSRQGNTTNEKLFFGSGTQLSVL.

The V call is TRBV7-2, the J call TRBJ2-1, with 9 positions matching TRBD2. This CDR3 has 15 amino acids. Germline V gene lookup returns CDR1 SGHTA and CDR2 FQGNSA. V was pared by 2 bases and J by 6 bases, with 5 bases of the junction left unmatched. The CDR3 reads CASSLIAGGINEQFF. CDR3 bases: TGTGCCAGCAGCTTAATCGCGGGGGGGATCAATGAGCAGTTCTTC.

V usage is TRBV4-1 and J usage is TRBJ2-7, with TRBD2 identical over 9 bases. The CDR3 contains 16 residues. V shed 1 base and J 2 bases; nucleotides not matched to a gene: 6. The germline gives CDR1 MGHRA, CDR2 YSYEKL. The CDR3 coding sequence is TGCGCCAGCAGCCAAGGGTCTAGCGGGACGACCTACGAGCAGTACTTC. Encoded protein: CASSQGSSGTTYEQYF.

The CDR3 DNA reads TGTGCCAGCTCACCACGGGAGGGAACTAATGAAAAACTGTTTTTT. It codes for CASSPREGTNEKLFF. V gene TRBV18 combines with J gene TRBJ1-4; D is ambiguous. CDR1 and CDR2 (germline): KGHSH, LQKENI. This CDR3 has 15 amino acids. Trimming removed 1 base at V and 1 base at J, with 7 bases between.

The CDR3 nucleotides are TGTGCCAGCAGCTTCCCCGGGACGAGCACCGGGGAGCTGTTTTTT. Translation: CASSFPGTSTGELFF. This chain uses TRBV13 with TRBJ2-2; the D call may be TRBD1 or TRBD2 (5 bases each). V was trimmed by 3 bases and J by 4 bases, leaving 12 bases between them. This CDR3 has 15 residues. Looked up from germline, CDR1 is PRHDT and CDR2 is FYEKMQ (reference sequence).

This rearrangement joins TRBV19 to TRBJ2-1, with TRBD2 as a possible D gene (7 bases). Germline CDR1 is LNHDA and CDR2 is SQIVND (reference sequence). CDR3 length equals 16 residues. V lost 7 bases and J lost 4, with 20 bases in between. The CDR3 reads CASTPGVGGPYNEQFF. CDR3 coding DNA: TGTGCCAGTACCCCCGGCGTGGGGGGGCCTTACAATGAGCAGTTCTTC.

This chain uses TRBV21-1 with TRBJ1-5. TRBV21-1 is a documented pseudogene. CDR3 length equals 14 residues. CDR3 coding DNA: TGTGCCAGCATACTAGGAGGACGCAATCAGCCCCAGCATTTT. Its translation is CASILGGRNQPQHF.

The genes are TRBV2 and TRBJ2-1, with D possibly matching TRBD1 (5 bases). V was trimmed by 7 bases and J by 6 bases, leaving 19 bases between them. The CDR3 runs to 15 residues. Germline CDR1 reads SNHLY; CDR2 reads FYNNEI. The CDR3 DNA sequence: TGTGCCAGCACTAACTGGGGCAGGGCAGGCAATGAGCAGTTCTTC. It translates to CASTNWGRAGNEQFF.

This chain joins TRBV5-8 and TRBJ1-5; 8 bases align to TRBD1. V lost 1 base, J lost 2 bases, and 5 bases stayed unmatched. CDR3 length: 16 amino acids. The germline CDR1 and CDR2 sequences are SGHTS and YDEGEE. Here the CDR3 reads CASSLLAQGGNQPQHF. The CDR3 region has the DNA TGTGCCAGCAGCTTGTTGGCACAGGGGGGCAATCAGCCCCAGCATTTT.

This chain connects TRBV2 to TRBJ1-4; tentatively, D is TRBD1 (5 bases). The germline V and J ends were trimmed by 2 bases and 8 bases, with 12 bases remaining between them. The germline gives CDR1 SNHLY, CDR2 FYNNEI. The CDR3 is 14 residues long. This CDR3 is CASSESQGGEKLFF. The CDR3 nucleotides read TGTGCCAGCAGTGAAAGTCAGGGAGGCGAAAAACTGTTTTTT. Combining the CDR3 with reference TRBV2 and TRBJ1-4 gives the whole variable domain EPEVTQTPSHQVTQMGQEVILRCVPISNHLYFYWYRQILGQKVEFLVSFYNNEISEKSEIFDDQFSVERPDGSNFTLKIRSTKLEDSAMYFCASSESQGGEKLFFGSGTQLSVL.